These T cell receptor beta chains were read from a single sample in a study of shared clonotypes between healthy human individuals. Data came from immunoSEQ multiplex PCR; TCRdb stores just in-frame clones and leaves some out. In the table there are roughly 510,000 clones, about 80% of which are singletons. The sequencing input was PBMCs. The receptors were sampled from a woman between 35 and 50 years old in good health. Some clones in this sample may be carry-over from other donors' samples. Both conserved end residues are part of each CDR3. A D gene is named only where the DNA matches it firmly. Rows give clone size only sometimes, using once, few, many, or a class for an expanded clone.

J: TRBJ2-1; D: TRBD2; V: TRBV4-3; size: few; DNA: TGCGCCAGCAGCCAAGCCGGGACTAGCGGGAGGACCCTTGGGAGGAATGAGCAGTTCTTC; CDR3: CASSQAGTSGRTLGRNEQFF
J: TRBJ2-7; D: .; V: TRBV28; size: .; DNA: TGTGCCAGCAGAGGAGGGGGCCTCTACGAGCAGTACTTC; CDR3: CASRGGGLYEQYF
J: TRBJ2-2; D: .; V: TRBV7-3; size: once; DNA: TGTGCCAGCAGCTTAATGGCTGCTTGGGGCACCGGGGAGCTGTTTTTT; CDR3: CASSLMAAWGTGELFF
J: TRBJ1-5; D: .; V: TRBV30; size: .; DNA: TGTGCCTGGAAAACGGCAGGGGTTAATCAGCCCCAGCATTTT; CDR3: CAWKTAGVNQPQHF
J: TRBJ2-7; D: TRBD2; V: TRBV7-3; size: .; DNA: TGTGCCAGCAGCACGACTAGCGGGGGGCTAGCCGAGCAGTACTTC; CDR3: CASSTTSGGLAEQYF
J: TRBJ1-1; D: .; V: TRBV2; size: once; DNA: TGTGCCAGCTATGTAGACCTGAACACTGAAGCTTTCTTT; CDR3: CASYVDLNTEAFF
J: TRBJ1-5; D: .; V: TRBV19; size: few; DNA: TGTGCCAGTAGTATGGGGCGGATTAGCAATCAGCCCCAGCATTTT; CDR3: CASSMGRISNQPQHF
J: TRBJ2-7; D: TRBD1; V: TRBV5-1; size: .; DNA: TGCGCCAGCAGCTCCTCGGGACAGGGTTTCGACGAGCAGTACTTC; CDR3: CASSSSGQGFDEQYF
J: TRBJ2-1; D: .; V: TRBV5-5; size: .; DNA: TGTGCCAGCAGCACCACTTCCGGGGCCGGGGGGCAGTTCTTC; CDR3: CASSTTSGAGGQFF
J: TRBJ2-1; D: TRBD2; V: TRBV4-1; size: .; DNA: TGCGCCAGCAGCCAAGAGCGAAGGACCGGGACTAGCGTCTACAATGAGCAGTTCTTC; CDR3: CASSQERRTGTSVYNEQFF
J: TRBJ2-7; D: TRBD2; V: TRBV30; size: .; DNA: TGTGCCTGGGGGGGGGTCTCCTACGAGCAGTACTTC; CDR3: CAWGGVSYEQYF
J: TRBJ2-3; D: TRBD2; V: TRBV6-5; size: .; DNA: TGTGCCAGCAGTTATCGAAGCGGGATACCAGATACGCAGTATTTT; CDR3: CASSYRSGIPDTQYF
J: TRBJ2-7; D: .; V: TRBV7-9; size: .; DNA: TGTGCCAGCAGCATCGACAGCGTCTACGAGCAGTACTTC; CDR3: CASSIDSVYEQYF
J: TRBJ2-5; D: TRBD2; V: TRBV18; size: once; DNA: TGTGCCAGCTCACCACTGATGACTAGCGGGAGTCGCGGAGAGACCCAGTACTTC; CDR3: CASSPLMTSGSRGETQYF
J: TRBJ2-2; D: .; V: TRBV7-2; size: .; DNA: TGTGCCAGCAGCTTAGACGGTGGGTTCACCGGGGAGCTGTTTTTT; CDR3: CASSLDGGFTGELFF
J: TRBJ2-7; D: TRBD2; V: TRBV2; size: once; DNA: TGTGCCAGCAGTGAGGAGCGGGAGGCCGTCCAGCAGTACTTC; CDR3: CASSEEREAVQQYF
J: TRBJ2-3; D: .; V: TRBV4-2; size: .; DNA: TGTGCCAGCAGCCAAGAATGGTTAGCTTCAGATACGCAGTATTTT; CDR3: CASSQEWLASDTQYF
J: TRBJ1-1; D: .; V: TRBV6-5; size: .; DNA: TGTGCCAGCAGAAAAAGAGGGAGAGGGACTGAAGCTTTCTTT; CDR3: CASRKRGRGTEAFF
J: TRBJ2-1; D: TRBD1; V: TRBV10-2; size: .; DNA: TGCGCCAGCAGTGACCCAGGGGGCCCTAACCGCGATGAGCAGTTCTTC; CDR3: CASSDPGGPNRDEQFF
J: TRBJ1-2; D: .; V: TRBV7-9; size: .; DNA: TGTGCCAGCAGCTTAGCCCTTGGCAGGGGATTGACTAACTATGGCTACACCTTC; CDR3: CASSLALGRGLTNYGYTF
J: TRBJ2-3; D: .; V: TRBV9; size: .; DNA: TGTGCCAGCAGCGTAGGGAATAGCGGAAGCACAGATACGCAGTATTTT; CDR3: CASSVGNSGSTDTQYF
J: TRBJ2-1; D: TRBD2; V: TRBV13; size: once; DNA: TGTGCCAGCAGCTTAGGTCGACTAGCGGGAGACCATGAGCAGTTCTTC; CDR3: CASSLGRLAGDHEQFF
J: TRBJ1-2; D: TRBD1; V: TRBV19; size: .; DNA: TGTGCCAGTAGCACTGGACAGGGGGCCGTCTATGGCTACACCTTC; CDR3: CASSTGQGAVYGYTF
J: TRBJ1-5; D: TRBD1; V: TRBV28; size: .; DNA: TGTGCCAGCAGATTTGACAGGGGTGGCAATCAGCCCCAGCATTTT; CDR3: CASRFDRGGNQPQHF
J: TRBJ2-3; D: TRBD2; V: TRBV5-1; size: .; DNA: TGCGCCAGCAGCCCCGGGACTAGCGGGAGTGTCGCAGATACGCAGTATTTT; CDR3: CASSPGTSGSVADTQYF
J: TRBJ1-5; D: .; V: TRBV28; size: .; DNA: TGTGCCAGCACTATGACAGGCACTAATCAGCCCCAGCATTTT; CDR3: CASTMTGTNQPQHF
J: TRBJ2-1; D: .; V: TRBV6-1; size: few; DNA: TGTGCCAGCAGAGAAGCAGGGGGGTGGAATGAGCAGTTCTTC; CDR3: CASREAGGWNEQFF
J: TRBJ2-7; D: .; V: TRBV21-1; size: .; DNA: TGTGCCAGCAGCAATGAGATCGACAGGGGCTCCTACGAGCAGTACTTC; CDR3: CASSNEIDRGSYEQYF
J: TRBJ2-7; D: .; V: TRBV2; size: .; DNA: TGTGCCAGCAGTCCTATTAGTCACAGGAATGACGAGCAGTACTTC; CDR3: CASSPISHRNDEQYF
J: TRBJ1-1; D: .; V: TRBV6-1; size: .; DNA: TGTGCCACCCACGGGAACACTGAAGCTTTCTTT; CDR3: CATHGNTEAFF
J: TRBJ1-1; D: .; V: TRBV5-1; size: .; DNA: TGCGCCAGCAGCTTGGACGCCAGGACGAACACTGAAGCTTTCTTT; CDR3: CASSLDARTNTEAFF
J: TRBJ2-2; D: .; V: TRBV5-1; size: .; DNA: TGCGCCAGCAGCTTACTGCCAACCGGGGAGCTGTTTTTT; CDR3: CASSLLPTGELFF
J: TRBJ2-3; D: .; V: TRBV5-4; size: .; DNA: TGTGCCAGCAGCTTGTCCAGGGTCAGAAGCACAGATACGCAGTATTTT; CDR3: CASSLSRVRSTDTQYF
J: TRBJ2-2; D: TRBD2; V: TRBV28; size: .; DNA: TGTGCCAGCACCTCACTAGCGGGGAACACCGGGGAGCTGTTTTTT; CDR3: CASTSLAGNTGELFF
J: TRBJ2-5; D: .; V: TRBV11-2; size: .; DNA: TGTGCCAGCAGCCGAGAGCATCAGTCCCAAGAGACCCAGTACTTC; CDR3: CASSREHQSQETQYF
J: TRBJ2-4; D: .; V: TRBV14; size: .; DNA: TGTGCCAGCAGCCAAGAGGGCCTTATAGCCAAAAACATTCAGTACTTC; CDR3: CASSQEGLIAKNIQYF
J: TRBJ2-7; D: .; V: TRBV20-1; size: many; DNA: TGCAGTGCTGGGGGCCCCTACGAGCAGTACTTC; CDR3: CSAGGPYEQYF
J: TRBJ1-2; D: .; V: TRBV29-1; size: .; DNA: TGCAGCCCAGGGGTATGGCGTGGCTACACCTTC; CDR3: CSPGVWRGYTF
J: TRBJ2-2; D: .; V: TRBV2; size: .; DNA: TGTGCCAGCAGTGGGCCAGGGGAGCTGTTTTTT; CDR3: CASSGPGELFF
J: TRBJ2-1; D: .; V: TRBV5-4; size: .; DNA: TGTGCCAGCAGACCCGCAGGCTCTCCCAATGAGCAGTTCTTC; CDR3: CASRPAGSPNEQFF
J: TRBJ1-4; D: .; V: TRBV18; size: .; DNA: TGTGCCAGCTCACCCCAAGCAACTAATGAAAAACTGTTTTTT; CDR3: CASSPQATNEKLFF
J: TRBJ2-1; D: TRBD2; V: TRBV7-9; size: few; DNA: TGTGCCAGCAGCTTAGCGGGGACTAGCGGCTCCTACAATGAGCAGTTCTTC; CDR3: CASSLAGTSGSYNEQFF
J: TRBJ1-2; D: .; V: TRBV19; size: .; DNA: TGTGCCAGTAGCAAGGACAGCGGATCTAACTATGGCTACACCTTC; CDR3: CASSKDSGSNYGYTF
J: TRBJ2-7; D: .; V: TRBV9; size: once; DNA: TGTGCCAGCAGCGCCCCGACCGCCCCCTACGAGCAGTACTTC; CDR3: CASSAPTAPYEQYF